This T cell receptor beta chain was documented in a study of T cell responses to AZD1222 COVID-19 vaccine (dated by TCRdb to about 2021). For context, the study as a whole: AZD1222 recipients given second doses at about 4 weeks or at about 12 weeks were pooled, since spike-specific TCR depth and breadth were not found to differ between the two schedules. A total of about 250 trial participants underwent TCR sequencing, of whom some 200 had received two doses of AZD1222 and some 26 had received two doses of the MenACWY control vaccine. Trial participants were enrolled by age into 18-55, 56-69 and 70-plus year subgroups, with roughly 150, 30 and 60 TCR-sequenced participants respectively. Summary of the overall study and its limitations: Conclusions about previously exposed vaccinees are limited, since just a handful of AZD1222 recipients were seropositive for SARS-CoV-2 at baseline. Epitopes outside the regions mutated in the B.1.351 and B.1.1.7 variants were reportedly recognized by nearly half of the unique spike-specific TCRs. Vaccine-associated CD4 TCRs spanned the whole spike protein, with dominant responses in regions 160-218 and 743-854. The 56-69-year group was small, and its depth increase did not reach significance, likely because of low power. Participants were mostly white British, with more females than males. The authors suggested clonal diversity may have been underestimated. No day 14 peak-response samples were available, so repertoires were characterized only after the peak T cell response. After two AZD1222 doses, both the breadth and the depth of spike-specific TCRs were significantly higher than at day 0 and than in MenACWY recipients.

The CDR3 regions of human TCRbeta chains were analyzed by immunosequencing. The original methods were these. TCRs in the repertoires were matched against a reference library of SARS-CoV-2-specific TCRs that had been generated with the MIRA antigen-specificity platform. Breadth was defined as the fraction of unique TCRs that were SARS-CoV-2-associated. Depth was defined as the fraction of total T cells that were SARS-CoV-2-associated. Each spike-specific TCR was assigned to its reactive spike region and to a CD4 or CD8 class using the MIRA data. Log10-transformed breadth and depth values were compared by one-way ANOVA with Sidak's multiple comparisons tests. TCRdb mirrors the immuneACCESS table, restricted to in-frame sequences. Some clones are absent from its copies; in checked studies, under half trace to an unresolved V gene, and the reason for the others is unknown. V, J and clone size derive from that table, while D and trimming were established from the DNA sequence. This sample gives 150,000 to 200,000 clones in total; about nine tenths of them show up just once. 2.6% of the sample is held by the ten biggest clonotypes.

The sample's time point, from its label and the paper: baseline before first vaccination. Vaccinee samples came from UK trials COV001 and COV002, including a single-blind randomized controlled phase 2/3 trial of AZD1222 (ChAdOx1 nCoV-19) in healthy adults. Trial participant PBMC samples were collected at day 0 and day 28 after the second dose for TCRbeta chain sequencing. The V end gives up 0 bases and the J end 3 bases, leaving 0 bases in the junction not matched to a gene. From the cysteine up to the phenylalanine, the CDR3 has a length of 15 residues. Just CDR3 DNA is preserved here, 45 bases in frame from base 1. For CDR1 and CDR2, the germline V gene (reference sequence) lists SGHKS and YYEKEE. In regard to this clone: Its antigen is unknown. Qualities for individual bases were not recorded, and no much larger clone is one base off.

The clonotype was recovered from an adult in good health. The material sequenced was peripheral blood, taken on day 0 of AZD1222 vaccination. Rearrangement joined TRBV5-5 to TRBJ2-7; a stretch of 13 junction bases matches TRBD2. The CDR3 reads CASSLGLAGGYEQYF. The nucleotides read TGTGCCAGCAGCTTGGGACTAGCGGGAGGCTACGAGCAGTACTTC.